This TCR beta chain derives from a study of graft-versus-host responses after intestinal transplantation. In the study overall: For approximately three years after anti-thymocyte globulin induction, all recipients took tacrolimus and steroids.

Germline V lookup: CDR1 MNHNS, CDR2 SASEGT. The CDR3 length is 13 residues. V lost 2 bases and J lost 7, with 11 bases in between. Study results and caveats: Graft-donor T cell macrochimerism in patients accompanied high graft-versus-host to host-versus-graft clonal ratios in allografts.

Generated by immunoSEQ multiplex PCR, the TCRdb table keeps only in-frame clones and is missing some. The sample gives over 20,000 clones, 40% to 50% of which show up once; about 1% is in the top ten. The chain carries TRBV6-1 and TRBJ1-2; no reliable D call. The origin of this receptor is a human patient who received an intestinal transplant. Sequences were derived from alloreactive CD4+ T cells from a mixed lymphocyte reaction culture, sampled before intestinal transplant. Subset described: CFSE-low proliferating T cells sorted from approximately 6-day pre-transplant mixed lymphocyte reaction (GvH or HvG direction). The CDR3: CASSELYGVGYTF. The CDR3, as DNA: TGTGCCAGCAGTGAACTGTACGGTGTTGGCTACACCTTC.